These T cell receptor beta chains were read from a single sample in a study of T-cell memory formation after mild COVID-19. One entry per CDR3 protein, called by TCRdb with MiXCR from the 5' RACE reads. The repertoire consists of 500,000 to 600,000 distinct CDR3 sequences, with 18% occurring once and the leading ten covering approximately 12%. Sequencing used PBMCs or a T cell subset sorted from them (not recorded which). Receptors originate from an adult woman who had mild COVID-19 (a few samples of this study predate the infection). Cell type and time point are not known. The CDR3 runs from the conserved cysteine through the conserved F or W. Fields, in order: D gene, J gene, V gene, CDR3 length, clone size, CDR3 protein, CDR3 DNA. The D gene is left open where the match is weak. Size values are once, few and many counts, or a class for expanded clones, and some rows have none.

- | TRBJ1-1 | TRBV24-1 | 13 | - | CATSDGPLTEAFF | TGTGCCACCAGTGATGGACCCCTGACTGAAGCTTTCTTT
TRBD1 | TRBJ1-2 | TRBV20-1 | 12 | - | CSRDRGFYGYTF | TGCAGTCGGGACAGGGGGTTCTATGGCTACACCTTC
TRBD2 | TRBJ2-3 | TRBV10-3 | 18 | - | CAISEVLKRGRVEDTQYF | TGTGCCATCAGTGAAGTTTTGAAGCGGGGGCGAGTAGAAGATACGCAGTATTTT
- | TRBJ2-7 | TRBV9 | 14 | - | CASSSRHSSREQYF | TGTGCCAGCAGCTCCAGACACTCCTCACGGGAGCAGTACTTC
- | TRBJ1-2 | TRBV14 | 13 | - | CASSLYPRDGYTF | TGTGCCAGCAGCCTTTACCCCAGGGATGGCTACACCTTC
- | TRBJ1-1 | TRBV6-5 | 11 | - | CAAAGDTEAFF | TGTGCCGCTGCTGGGGACACTGAAGCTTTCTTT
TRBD2 | TRBJ2-7 | TRBV19 | 16 | few | CASSPTQGGVSYEQYF | TGTGCCAGTAGCCCTACCCAGGGAGGGGTCTCCTACGAGCAGTACTTC
- | TRBJ1-5 | TRBV7-9 | 13 | many | CASSLGGLQPQHF | TGTGCCAGCAGCTTAGGGGGGCTACAGCCCCAGCATTTT
- | TRBJ2-1 | TRBV24-1 | 14 | - | CATSDLGRGGEQFF | TGTGCCACCAGTGATTTGGGCAGGGGCGGTGAGCAGTTCTTC
TRBD2 | TRBJ2-1 | TRBV7-9 | 15 | few | CASRPLALPYNEQFF | TGTGCCAGCAGACCACTAGCGCTGCCCTACAATGAGCAGTTCTTC
- | TRBJ1-5 | TRBV5-1 | 16 | few | CASSPGTTYSNQPQHF | TGCGCCAGCAGCCCTGGGACAACTTATAGCAATCAGCCCCAGCATTTT